A single sample gave rise to the 9 T cell receptor beta chains below, sequenced in a study of preoperative IRX-2 immunotherapy in early breast cancer (dated by TCRdb to the late 2010s). What the treatment or condition label conveys for this sample: preoperative locoregional IRX-2 cytokine immunotherapy. The library was prepared using the immunoSEQ multiplex PCR assay. TCRdb re-hosts the immuneACCESS table, in-frame sequences only. Its copies lack some clones; in the studies checked, an unresolved V gene accounts for under half of them, and the cause for the rest is not known. This sample lists about 43,000 clones; about 95% were detected once. The biggest ten clones account for 1.6% of the sample. The sample consisted of tumor tissue, taken after IRX-2 immunotherapy. Receptors were obtained from a human donor with breast cancer.

The rearrangement links TRBV9 to TRBJ2-1; 8 bases fit TRBD2. Unmatched junction bases numbered 10, after V lost 1 base and J lost 10 bases. The germline CDR1 and CDR2 sequences are SGDLS and YYNGEE. The CDR3 spans 15 residues. The DNA for the CDR3 is TGTGCCAGCAGCGTAATGGATAGCGGGATTGAGGAGCAGTTCTTC. Protein sequence: CASSVMDSGIEEQFF.

V is TRBV11-1 and J is TRBJ2-7, with D possibly TRBD2 on 5 matching bases. Germline V gives CDR1 SGHAT, CDR2 FQDESV (reference sequence). There are 12 residues in the CDR3. V gave up 5 bases and J gave up 2 bases, with 7 bases separating them. The CDR3, as DNA: TGTGCCAGCAGCACCGGGACCTACGAGCAGTACTTC. This gives the protein CASSTGTYEQYF.

The genes are TRBV5-1 and TRBJ1-5; 10 nucleotides agree with TRBD1. V dropped 0 bases and J dropped 4; count of bases not matched to a gene: 4. Germline CDR1 SGHRS, CDR2 YFSETQ. There are 16 residues in the CDR3. The CDR3 loop reads CASSLAGTGENQPQHF. The CDR3 region has the DNA TGCGCCAGCAGCTTGGCCGGGACAGGGGAGAATCAGCCCCAGCATTTT. The whole variable domain, filled in from reference TRBV5-1 and TRBJ1-5, reads KAGVTQTPRYLIKTRGQQVTLSCSPISGHRSVSWYQQTPGQGLQFLFEYFSETQRNKGNFPGRFSGRQFSNSRSEMNVSTLELGDSALYLCASSLAGTGENQPQHFGDGTRLSIL.

This rearrangement joins TRBV6-1 to TRBJ1-6, with a tentative D call TRBD1 (5 bases). CDR1 MNHNS and CDR2 SASEGT come from the germline V gene. The CDR3 runs to 12 residues. The ends were cut back, 3 bases at V and 16 bases at J, with 13 bases in the middle. CDR3 residues: CASSDEGVILHF. CDR3 nucleotide sequence: TGTGCCAGCAGTGATGAAGGGGTTATACTCCACTTT.

The rearrangement joins TRBV10-3 to TRBJ1-1; maybe TRBD1 (6 bases). Deletions cut 10 bases from V and 5 bases from J, with 11 bases between. The CDR3 sequence is 11 residues long. The germline V gene encodes CDR1 ENHRY and CDR2 SYGVKD. Here the CDR3 DNA reads TGTGCCACAGTGGGACAAACTGAAGCTTTCTTT. It codes for CATVGQTEAFF.

The chain links TRBV19 to TRBJ1-5; perhaps TRBD1 as D (5 bases). Germline values: CDR1 LNHDA, CDR2 SQIVND (reference sequence). The CDR3 runs 14 residues. Trimming shortened V by 3 bases and J by 3 bases, and 9 bases separated the two germline ends. CDR3 region: CASSMTAANQPQHF. For the CDR3, the DNA is TGTGCCAGTAGTATGACAGCGGCCAATCAGCCCCAGCATTTT. The full variable domain, in which reference TRBV19 and TRBJ1-5 provide the parts outside the CDR3, is DGGITQSPKYLFRKEGQNVTLSCEQNLNHDAMYWYRQDPGQGLRLIYYSQIVNDFQKGDIAEGYSVSREKKESFPLTVTSAQKNPTAFYLCASSMTAANQPQHFGDGTRLSIL.

J is TRBJ1-5 and V is TRBV5-6; D is possibly TRBD1 (5 bases). Trimming shortened V by 1 base and J by 7 bases, and 6 bases separated the two germline ends. The CDR3 totals 12 residues. The germline gives CDR1 SGHDT, CDR2 YYEEEE. The CDR3 here is CASSLWGQPQHF. The CDR3 DNA reads as TGTGCCAGCAGCTTGTGGGGCCAGCCCCAGCATTTT. The full variable domain, its missing parts supplied by reference TRBV5-6 and TRBJ1-5, is DAGVTQSPTHLIKTRGQQVTLRCSPKSGHDTVSWYQQALGQGPQFIFQYYEEEERQRGNFPDRFSGHQFPNYSSELNVNALLLGDSALYLCASSLWGQPQHFGDGTRLSIL.

The chain recombines TRBV10-3 with TRBJ2-2; 7 nucleotides line up with TRBD1. Losses at the gene ends were 4 bases for V and 4 bases for J; bases not matched to a gene: 9. The CDR3 has 16 residues. Per germline, CDR1 ENHRY and CDR2 SYGVKD. CDR3 protein: CAISGRQGMGTGELFF. DNA of the CDR3: TGTGCCATCAGTGGAAGACAGGGAATGGGCACCGGGGAGCTGTTTTTT.

V gene TRBV6-5 combines with J gene TRBJ1-2; possible D gene TRBD1, 5 bases. With 7 bases removed from V and 7 bases from J, the gap between germline ends came to 19 bases. CDR1 MNHEY and CDR2 SVGAGI come from the germline V gene. There are 14 residues in the CDR3. Here the CDR3 reads CASNTAQGGGGYTF. The CDR3, as DNA: TGTGCCAGCAACACGGCGCAGGGAGGCGGTGGCTACACCTTC.